The count of the clone carrying this TCR beta chain is one. Its specificity is not known. CDR1 and CDR2 from the germline V gene are MNHEY and SMNVEV (reference sequence). V lost 6 bases and J lost 4, with 7 bases in between. This CDR3 has 12 residues. Participants comprised healthy donors of bone marrow. The PCR had 60 Vbeta and 13 Jbeta primers. The repertoire was sequenced with immunoSEQ multiplex PCR; TCRdb's copy has only in-frame clones and lacks some. The table has some 200,000 clones, 65% to 85% seen once; the top ten hold less than 4.5%. This specimen belongs to a study of cytomegalovirus exposure and HLA in healthy donors. Study-wide context: Of over 300 genotyped donors, approximately 84% clustered with self-reported Caucasian donors.

The study's findings and limits: From TCR beta sequences, most subjects' HLA-A and HLA-B alleles were reportedly predicted accurately. HLA alleles were associated with some 17,000 TCR beta sequences in a later analysis at 0.05 false discovery rate.

The sequenced sample was PBMCs. The V and J genes are TRBV27 and TRBJ1-5, with D uncertain. This sequence was found in a man in his fifties or sixties in good health and CMV-seronegative. In DNA form, the CDR3 reads TGTGCCAGCAGCCCCCAAAATCAGCCCCAGCATTTT. This encodes CASSPQNQPQHF.